These T cell receptor beta chains were read from a single sample in a study of T cell responses to AZD1222 COVID-19 vaccine. TCRdb keeps only in-frame clones here, not all; method: immunoSEQ multiplex PCR. The sample includes 90,000 to 120,000 clones, 91% of them seen just once. This material consisted of peripheral blood, taken on day 0 of AZD1222 vaccination. The receptor set was obtained from an adult in good health. The CDR3 runs from the conserved cysteine through the conserved F or W. The D gene is left open where the match is weak. Rows may omit the clone size; those that give it use once, few, many or a size class.

17 TRBJ2-5 . few TRBV19 TGTGCCAGTAGTAGAATGCTCGGACGTGTGGGGCAAGAGACCCAGTACTTC CASSRMLGRVGQETQYF
12 TRBJ2-3 . once TRBV27 TGTGCCAGCAGTACCTACACAGATACGCAGTATTTT CASSTYTDTQYF
15 TRBJ2-5 . few TRBV11-1 TGTGCCAGCAGCCACAATGTGGGGGTCGGAGAGACCCAGTACTTC CASSHNVGVGETQYF
12 TRBJ2-3 . . TRBV7-2 TGTGCCAGCAGCTTAGCGCGCAATACGCAGTATTTT CASSLARNTQYF
16 TRBJ2-2 . . TRBV19 TGTGCCAGTAGTGACCCACAGGGTGTTAACACCGGGGAGCTGTTTTTT CASSDPQGVNTGELFF
16 TRBJ2-1 . . TRBV7-2 TGTGCCAGCAGCTTGGAGGTGGGGCTAGTCGGTAATGAGCAGTTCTTC CASSLEVGLVGNEQFF
12 TRBJ2-7 . . TRBV7-9 TGTGCCAGCAGCTTAGGGCCCACAGGGCTGAACTTC CASSLGPTGLNF
15 TRBJ1-2 TRBD1 . TRBV2 TGTGCCAGCAGGAAAGACAGGGGGCAGGTCTATGGCTACACCTTC CASRKDRGQVYGYTF
16 TRBJ1-4 . . TRBV28 TGTGCCAGCAGTTTATCGCCCCGTGAGGTTGATGAAAAACTGTTTTTT CASSLSPREVDEKLFF
14 TRBJ2-7 . . TRBV29-1 TGCAGCGTTGAATTGAACGGAAAGCCCTACGAGCAGTACTTC CSVELNGKPYEQYF
15 TRBJ1-5 . once TRBV10-3 TGTGCCATCAGTGAGTCGGCAGAAGACAATCAGCCCCAGCATTTT CAISESAEDNQPQHF
15 TRBJ1-2 . . TRBV5-4 TGTGCCAGCAGCTTGCGTGAGGAGGGCTCGGGAGGCTACACCTTC CASSLREEGSGGYTF
18 TRBJ1-6 . . TRBV7-2 TGTGCCAGCAGCCTCGTGGGAGGCCGGAGCTCCTATAATTCACCCCTCCACTTT CASSLVGGRSSYNSPLHF
15 TRBJ2-2 . . TRBV10-2 TGCGCCAGCAGCGATTGGCAGGGCAACACCGGGGAGCTGTTTTTT CASSDWQGNTGELFF
15 TRBJ2-1 TRBD2 . TRBV7-2 TGTGCCAGCAGCCCGCGGGGGGCCCGAATCGGCGAGCAGTTCTTC CASSPRGARIGEQFF
15 TRBJ2-2 . once TRBV5-1 TGCGCCAGCAGCTTACCGGTGGACTACACCGGGGAGCTGTTTTTT CASSLPVDYTGELFF
16 TRBJ2-2 . . TRBV4-3 TGCGCCAGCAGCCAAGGAGTGGGCCTAACTACCGGGGAGCTGTTTTTT CASSQGVGLTTGELFF
16 TRBJ2-1 TRBD2 . TRBV3-1/TRBV3-2 TGTGCCAGCAGCCCGGTTTCGAGCGGGGGGGCTGTTGAGCAGTTCTTC CASSPVSSGGAVEQFF
15 TRBJ1-1 . . TRBV7-8 TGTGCCAGCAGCTTACGTGGAGGGGTAGGCACTGAAGCTTTCTTT CASSLRGGVGTEAFF
16 TRBJ2-3 TRBD2 . TRBV7-7 TGTGCCAGCAGCCCCCTACTAGCGGGAGGGACAGATACGCAGTATTTT CASSPLLAGGTDTQYF